The 23 T cell receptor beta chains listed next were all sequenced from one sample in a study of T cell responses to AZD1222 COVID-19 vaccine. The protocol was immunoSEQ multiplex PCR, while the TCRdb copy is restricted to in-frame clones and leaves out a portion. Of about 83,000 clones in the sample, approximately 90% were seen once. Specimen: peripheral blood, collected 28 days after the second AZD1222 dose. The receptors originated from an adult who received the AZD1222 COVID-19 vaccine.

The V call is TRBV6-2 or TRBV6-3, the J call TRBJ2-5; 12 bases match TRBD2. The germline V gene encodes CDR1 MNHEY and CDR2 SVGEGT. V was pared by 2 bases and J by 2 bases, with 0 bases of the junction left unmatched. The CDR3 covers 15 residues. The CDR3 bases are TGTGCCAGCAGTTACCTAGCGGGAGGGCAAGAGACCCAGTACTTC. Protein sequence: CASSYLAGGQETQYF.

The rearrangement links TRBV28 to TRBJ1-1; 9 positions match TRBD1. CDR1 is MDHEN, CDR2 SYDVKM, per germline. The length of the CDR3 is 15 residues. Unmatched junction bases numbered 10, after V lost 7 bases and J lost 4 bases. The CDR3 DNA reads TGTGCCAGCACCCCAACGGGACAGGGACTCACTGAAGCTTTCTTT. This translates into CASTPTGQGLTEAFF.

This chain joins TRBV10-3 and TRBJ2-3; TRBD2 agrees at 14 bases. The J segment lost 6 bases and the V segment lost 6 bases, leaving 8 bases of the junction unmatched. The V gene's germline CDR1 is ENHRY and CDR2 SYGVKD. This CDR3 region has 16 residues. Written as DNA, the CDR3 is TGTGCCATCAGCCTGGGGACTAGCGGGAGCAGCGATACGCAGTATTTT. Translating it yields CAISLGTSGSSDTQYF.

CDR3: CASSRPGTSGYYEQYF. The CDR3 coding sequence is TGCGCCAGCAGCAGACCCGGGACTAGCGGATACTACGAGCAGTACTTC. The chain is built from TRBV5-1 and TRBJ2-7; 11 nucleotides line up with TRBD2. This CDR3 contains 16 residues. Germline lookup yields CDR1 SGHRS and CDR2 YFSETQ. V was pared by 4 bases and J by 3 bases, with 9 bases of the junction left unmatched. Based on the CDR3 plus reference TRBV5-1 and TRBJ2-7, the full variable domain is KAGVTQTPRYLIKTRGQQVTLSCSPISGHRSVSWYQQTPGQGLQFLFEYFSETQRNKGNFPGRFSGRQFSNSRSEMNVSTLELGDSALYLCASSRPGTSGYYEQYFGPGTRLTVT.

The chain uses TRBV15 and TRBJ2-2; no clear D gene. The CDR3 has 13 residues. The V gene's germline CDR1 is LNHNV and CDR2 YYDKDF (reference sequence). V shed 2 bases and J shed 9 bases, with 10 bases lying between them. The CDR3 sequence is CATSRSLKWELFF. The CDR3 coding sequence is TGTGCCACCAGCAGATCCCTTAAGTGGGAGCTGTTTTTT.

The genes are TRBV10-3 and TRBJ1-2; no clear D gene. V lost 4 bases and J 4 bases, leaving 10 bases between the germline ends. Germline CDR1 ENHRY, CDR2 SYGVKD. The CDR3 runs 13 residues. CDR3 protein: CAISGDASYGYTF. CDR3 bases: TGTGCCATCAGTGGCGACGCTTCCTATGGCTACACCTTC.

The V call is TRBV2, the J call TRBJ2-1; D uncertain. The CDR3 is made up of 11 amino acids. The V and J ends lost 4 bases and 9 bases respectively, with 7 bases between them. The germline V gene has CDR1 SNHLY and CDR2 FYNNEI. The CDR3 loop reads CASSVLSEQFF. DNA for the CDR3: TGTGCCAGCAGTGTCTTGTCTGAGCAGTTCTTC.

The V gene is TRBV5-6, the J gene TRBJ2-1, with TRBD2 matching over 9 bases. V lost 0 bases and J lost 7; bases outside the gene matches: 5. Germline CDR1 is SGHDT and CDR2 is YYEEEE. The CDR3 consists of 15 residues. Written as DNA, the CDR3 is TGTGCCAGCAGCTTGGTCGGTAGCGGGAGTAATGAGCAGTTCTTC. It encodes CASSLVGSGSNEQFF.

The chain joins TRBV11-2 to TRBJ2-7; TRBD1 might be the D (5 bases). V was shortened by 2 bases and J by 2 bases, with 13 bases between the two germline ends. Germline values: CDR1 SGHAT, CDR2 FQNNGV. This CDR3 spans 15 amino acids. The CDR3 DNA is TGTGCCAGCAGCTTAATCGCCGACAGCACCTACGAGCAGTACTTC. Its translation: CASSLIADSTYEQYF.

The sample holds one count of this clone. CDR3 residues: CAISPGLDSPLHF. The CDR3 DNA is TGTGCCATCAGCCCGGGCCTCGATTCACCCCTCCACTTT. V is TRBV10-3 and J is TRBJ1-6; D unresolved. Between the trimmed V and J ends, which lost 6 bases and 8 bases, there was a span of 11 bases. The CDR3 extends over 13 amino acids. In germline, CDR1 is ENHRY, CDR2 SYGVKD.

This chain uses TRBV7-9 with TRBJ2-3; D uncertain. The CDR3 covers 13 residues. Germline CDR1 SEHNR, CDR2 FQNEAQ (reference sequence). V was shortened by 5 bases and J by 1 base, with 7 bases between the two germline ends. The DNA of the CDR3 is TGTGCCAGCAGCCAGGTCGGCACAGATACGCAGTATTTT. Translating gives CASSQVGTDTQYF.

CDR3 in amino acids: CASSRALNTEAFF. In nucleotides, the CDR3 is TGTGCCAGCAGCAGAGCCTTGAACACTGAAGCTTTCTTT. This chain joins TRBV7-3 and TRBJ1-1; D is uncertain. This CDR3 has 13 amino acids. V was trimmed by 5 bases and J by 0 bases, leaving 7 bases between them. Germline CDR1 and CDR2: SGHTA and FQGTGA.

The chain joins TRBV11-2 to TRBJ1-1, with 8 positions matching TRBD1. The trim removed 1 base at V and 1 base at J, leaving 5 bases unmatched. The CDR3 has 16 residues. Germline CDR1 reads SGHAT; CDR2 reads FQNNGV. Here the CDR3 reads CASSLVRQGKNTEAFF. The CDR3 DNA reads as TGTGCCAGCAGCTTAGTTCGACAGGGGAAGAACACTGAAGCTTTCTTT.

This clone has more than one count but fewer than ten. The CDR3 sequence: CASSVQPFTGRRGNQPQHF. The CDR3 DNA is TGTGCCAGCAGCGTCCAGCCGTTTACAGGGAGAAGGGGAAATCAGCCCCAGCATTTT. V gene TRBV2 combines with J gene TRBJ1-5; D is possibly TRBD1 (6 bases). This CDR3 has 19 residues. Looked up from germline, CDR1 is SNHLY and CDR2 is FYNNEI. V lost 6 bases and J 4 bases, leaving 28 bases between the germline ends.

The genes are TRBV7-2 and TRBJ1-1; D is possibly TRBD1 (6 bases). Germline assignment: CDR1 SGHTA and CDR2 FQGNSA. V lost 5 bases and J lost 4, with 14 bases in between. The CDR3 totals 14 residues. This CDR3 is CASSPSRGTTEAFF. As DNA, the CDR3 is TGTGCCAGCAGCCCAAGCAGGGGAACCACTGAAGCTTTCTTT.

The chain uses TRBV28 and TRBJ1-2; TRBD1 aligns across 8 bases. CDR1 and CDR2 from the germline V gene are MDHEN and SYDVKM. V lost 5 bases to trimming and J lost 2 bases; unmatched junction nucleotides: 7. The CDR3 is 15 amino acids. The DNA of the CDR3 is TGTGCCAGCAGTACACAGGGGGTCTCCAACTATGGCTACACCTTC. As protein: CASSTQGVSNYGYTF.

The V and J genes are TRBV6-2 or TRBV6-3 and TRBJ1-1, with 9 bases lining up with TRBD1. This CDR3 spans 16 amino acids. In germline, CDR1 is MNHEY, CDR2 SVGEGT. After removal of 2 bases from V and 7 bases from J, the junction contained 11 bases not matched to a gene. This CDR3 is CASSYRQGVWYGEAFF. The CDR3 coding sequence is TGTGCCAGCAGTTACCGACAGGGGGTCTGGTACGGTGAAGCTTTCTTT.

This clone appeared a few times. This chain links TRBV2 with TRBJ1-2; D gene uncertain. CDR1 is SNHLY and CDR2 is FYNNEI in the germline V gene. V dropped 3 bases and J dropped 14 bases, with 19 bases sitting between them. This CDR3 contains 13 residues. The CDR3 protein is CASSDRIATAGTF. In DNA form, the CDR3 reads TGTGCCAGCAGTGATAGGATAGCAACAGCGGGGACCTTC.

The chain combines TRBV11-2 with TRBJ2-3; 11 nucleotides match TRBD2. V was clipped by 4 bases and J by 13 bases; unmatched bases: 7. This CDR3 contains 13 residues. Germline values: CDR1 SGHAT, CDR2 FQNNGV. DNA of the CDR3: TGTGCCAGCAGCTGGGAAACTAGCGGGGGAAAGTATTTT. Amino acids: CASSWETSGGKYF.

The chain uses TRBV24-1 and TRBJ2-2; D is perhaps TRBD1 (6 bases). The CDR3 has 15 amino acids. The V and J ends lost 2 bases and 5 bases respectively, with 11 bases between them. From germline, CDR1 is KGHDR and CDR2 SFDVKD. CDR3 protein: CATSDSRDTTGELFF. As DNA, the CDR3 is TGTGCCACCAGTGATTCGAGGGACACTACCGGGGAGCTGTTTTTT.

This clone was seen ten or more times. The rearrangement links TRBV6-5 to TRBJ1-5, with 8 bases that match TRBD1. The CDR3 has 14 amino acids. Trimming removed 6 bases from V and 6 bases from J; junction bases left unmatched: 7. The germline V gene has CDR1 MNHEY and CDR2 SVGAGI. The CDR3 region is CASSPGQGGQPQHF. CDR3 sequence (DNA): TGTGCCAGCAGCCCCGGACAGGGCGGTCAGCCCCAGCATTTT.

V is TRBV27 and J is TRBJ1-1; D gene ambiguous. The CDR3 has 15 residues. CDR1 is MNHEY and CDR2 is SMNVEV in the germline V gene (reference sequence). V lost 3 bases, J lost 0 bases, and 11 bases lay in between. The CDR3 protein is CASSLGGPVNTEAFF. The CDR3 nucleotides read TGTGCCAGCAGTTTGGGAGGCCCCGTGAACACTGAAGCTTTCTTT.

V and J are TRBV18 and TRBJ1-6, with D unresolved. There are 14 residues in the CDR3. Germline-derived CDR1 and CDR2 are KGHSH and LQKENI. The V end lost 2 bases, the J end lost 8 bases, and 10 bases lay between the germline ends. CDR3 region: CASSPGTMDSPLHF. The CDR3 DNA reads as TGTGCCAGCTCACCAGGCACTATGGATTCACCCCTCCACTTT.